The 9 T cell receptor beta chains in this list originate from one sample, sequenced in a study of OX40 agonist ivuxolimab in advanced cancers. Measured with immunoSEQ multiplex PCR; TCRdb has only the in-frame clones, and not every one. The table lists 70,000 to 90,000 clones, about four fifths of them singletons. The starting material was CD4+ or CD8+ T cells sorted from blood, obtained in a trial of the OX40 agonist ivuxolimab. The source is an adult with an advanced solid tumor such as melanoma, head and neck, liver or kidney cancer.

This chain links TRBV4-2 with TRBJ1-1; maybe TRBD1 (6 bases). Per germline, CDR1 LGHNA and CDR2 YNFKEQ. The CDR3 covers 14 residues. Trimming removed 4 bases at V and 1 base at J, with 10 bases between. Here the CDR3 DNA reads TGTGCCAGCAGCCCGGACAGACAGAACACTGAAGCTTTCTTT. Translating it yields CASSPDRQNTEAFF.

This chain links TRBV7-8 with TRBJ2-2, with a tentative D call TRBD2 (5 bases). The germline CDR1 and CDR2 sequences are SGHVS and FQNEAQ. The CDR3 contains 15 residues. The V and J ends lost 6 bases and 6 bases respectively, with 17 bases between them. The chain's CDR3 is CASRRMDFHSGELFF. The CDR3 DNA is TGTGCCAGCAGAAGAATGGACTTCCATTCCGGGGAGCTGTTTTTT. Filled out from reference TRBV7-8 and TRBJ2-2, the complete variable domain reads GAGVSQSPRYKVAKRGQDVALRCDPISGHVSLFWYQQALGQGPEFLTYFQNEAQLDKSGLPSDRFFAERPEGSVSTLKIQRTQQEDSAVYLCASRRMDFHSGELFFGEGSRLTVL.

The CDR3 DNA reads as TGTGCCAGTAATAATGTAGACAAAAACATTCAGTACTTC. This sequence encodes CASNNVDKNIQYF. The rearrangement uses TRBV19 and TRBJ2-4; D remains unclear. The CDR3 totals 13 residues. CDR1 is LNHDA, CDR2 SQIVND, per germline (reference sequence). V was pared by 7 bases and J by 3 bases, with 10 bases between.

A few counts support this clone. The J gene is TRBJ1-1, the V gene TRBV6-4; D remains ambiguous. The CDR3 runs 13 residues. The germline V and J ends were trimmed by 4 bases and 0 bases, with 6 bases remaining between them. Per the germline V gene, CDR1 is MRHNA and CDR2 is SNTAGT. The CDR3 reads CASSVNLNTEAFF. The CDR3 nucleotides are TGTGCCAGCAGTGTGAATTTGAACACTGAAGCTTTCTTT.

The chain combines TRBV18 with TRBJ1-4, with D unresolved. V dropped 3 bases and J dropped 1 base, with 9 bases sitting between them. This CDR3 has 15 residues. Germline V gene sequence: CDR1 KGHSH, CDR2 LQKENI. The CDR3 coding sequence is TGTGCCAGCTCACCCCGAGTCCTAACTAATGAAAAACTGTTTTTT. Translated: CASSPRVLTNEKLFF.

In its sample, this clone was seen a few times. The rearrangement uses TRBV10-3 and TRBJ1-5; D uncertain. The CDR3 contains 14 residues. Per the germline V gene, CDR1 is ENHRY and CDR2 is SYGVKD. Trimming took 0 bases from V and 11 from J, leaving 14 bases between them. The CDR3 bases are TGTGCCATCAGTGAGTCGAACGGGAGGGAGACCCAGCATTTT. The encoded protein is CAISESNGRETQHF.

On this clone itself: Different DNA sequences within this sample yield the same CDR3. The chain employs TRBV27 and TRBJ2-7; TRBD1 is a possible D gene (6 bases). The V gene lost 5 bases and the J gene lost 1 base, with 21 bases spanning the gap. Per germline, CDR1 MNHEY and CDR2 SMNVEV (reference sequence). The CDR3 is made up of 17 amino acids. The CDR3 DNA sequence: TGTGCCAGCAGTCCTCCTGGGGGCAGGGGCAAGTCCTACGAGCAGTACTTC. Translation gives CASSPPGGRGKSYEQYF.

This clone appeared once. This chain joins TRBV11-2 and TRBJ2-1; D not certain. Trimming took off 6 bases at V and 7 bases at J, with 13 bases between the two ends. The CDR3 length is 13 residues. Germline-derived CDR1 and CDR2 are SGHAT and FQNNGV. CDR3 in amino acids: CASRPGLMNEQFF. For the CDR3, the DNA is TGTGCCAGCAGACCAGGCTTGATGAATGAGCAGTTCTTC.

The V gene is TRBV7-9, the J gene TRBJ1-1; no reliable D call. The CDR3 has 13 amino acids. The germline CDR1 and CDR2 sequences are SEHNR and FQNEAQ (reference sequence). V was cut by 3 bases and J by 3 bases, with 8 bases left in between. CDR3 nucleotide sequence: TGTGCCAGCAGCTTTACAGATGACACTGAAGCTTTCTTT. Its protein is CASSFTDDTEAFF. Together with reference TRBV7-9 and TRBJ1-1, the CDR3 gives the full variable domain: DTGVSQNPRHKITKRGQNVTFRCDPISEHNRLYWYRQTLGQGPEFLTYFQNEAQLEKSRLLSDRFSAERPKGSFSTLEIQRTEQGDSAMYLCASSFTDDTEAFFGQGTRLTVV.